This TCR beta chain was sequenced in a study of regulatory T cells in long-lasting Graves disease. Study information: Newly diagnosed Graves' patients had taken antithyroid drugs under 3 months.

CDR3-region Arm-PCR and iRepertoire HTBI primers produced the TCR beta libraries. TCRdb recomputed calls from the multiplex PCR reads with MiXCR, one row per CDR3 protein. The data contain about 460,000 distinct CDR3 sequences, approximately 15% of them singletons. The CDR3 runs 11 residues. V lost 10 bases to trimming and J lost 5 bases, with 10 bases between them. CDR1 is SGHNT, CDR2 YYREEE, per germline (reference sequence). With respect to this clonotype: A much larger clone differs by one base, so this may be a read error.

The time point: newly diagnosed GD, antithyroid drugs for less than 3 months. The TCR library was made from RNA that had been extracted from PBMCs in TRIzol. This sample was shared with a second study, whose subject was T cells in Graves' hyperthyroidism and ophthalmopathy. That report adds: HTBI primers drove first-round RT-PCR of the TCR CDR3.

The specimen was peripheral blood mononuclear cells (PBMCs), collected at new diagnosis, from a patient treated with antithyroid drugs. The V gene is TRBV5-4, the J gene TRBJ2-1, with D uncertain. The receptor was isolated from a woman in her forties or fifties with Graves disease. The CDR3 loop is CAGKSNNEQFF. CDR3 DNA sequence: TGTGCCGGCAAGAGTAACAATGAGCAGTTCTTC.